Reported below is one T cell receptor beta chain. Its antigen is unidentified. CDR1 and CDR2 (germline): SGHTA, FQGNSA. Trimming pared 2 bases from V and 1 base from J, leaving 9 bases between. The CDR3 spans 14 residues. The data were taken from a study of CD8 T cells in ankylosing spondylitis. Quantitative 5'-RACE with molecular barcodes was used to make the TCR beta libraries. TCRdb re-called the 5' RACE reads with MiXCR, one entry per CDR3 protein. The data hold under 950,000 distinct CDR3 sequences, with under 20% observed a single time. Overall study results and limits: Prior literature has documented some motif variants in synovial fluid and blood from reactive arthritis. Disease-linked clones bore a CD8+ phenotype, appearing relatively rarely in peripheral blood. A TCR beta motif of seven or eight highly homologous variants appeared characteristic of ankylosing spondylitis blood. Reports say disease-linked clones showed up significantly more in matched ankylosing spondylitis synovial fluid.

Sequenced input: blood, either unsorted or a sorted T cell fraction (not recorded which). The J gene is TRBJ2-7, the V gene TRBV7-2; D is ambiguous. This receptor was identified in a male donor with ankylosing spondylitis. The DNA for the CDR3 is TGTGCCAGCAGCTTACAGACAAGTTCCTACGAGCAGTACTTC. This translates into CASSLQTSSYEQYF.